This T cell receptor beta chain emerged from a study of early T cells in non-severe SARS-CoV-2 infection. TCRdb redid the calling of the 5' RACE reads with MiXCR, one entry per CDR3 protein. In the table there are about 83,000 distinct CDR3 sequences, roughly 10% of which are singletons. This clonotype was observed a handful of times. V lost 3 bases and J lost 7, with 7 bases in between. The CDR3 contains 12 residues. Germline CDR1 and CDR2: PRHDT and FYEKMQ (reference sequence). The clonotype originates from an adult who was a healthcare worker with PCR-confirmed SARS-CoV-2 infection or an uninfected control (not recorded which). This rearrangement joins TRBV13 to TRBJ2-1; D not resolved. This sample comprised whole blood, obtained at baseline. This CDR3 reads CASSLVSNEQFF. CDR3 coding DNA: TGTGCCAGCAGCTTGGTCTCGAATGAGCAGTTCTTC.